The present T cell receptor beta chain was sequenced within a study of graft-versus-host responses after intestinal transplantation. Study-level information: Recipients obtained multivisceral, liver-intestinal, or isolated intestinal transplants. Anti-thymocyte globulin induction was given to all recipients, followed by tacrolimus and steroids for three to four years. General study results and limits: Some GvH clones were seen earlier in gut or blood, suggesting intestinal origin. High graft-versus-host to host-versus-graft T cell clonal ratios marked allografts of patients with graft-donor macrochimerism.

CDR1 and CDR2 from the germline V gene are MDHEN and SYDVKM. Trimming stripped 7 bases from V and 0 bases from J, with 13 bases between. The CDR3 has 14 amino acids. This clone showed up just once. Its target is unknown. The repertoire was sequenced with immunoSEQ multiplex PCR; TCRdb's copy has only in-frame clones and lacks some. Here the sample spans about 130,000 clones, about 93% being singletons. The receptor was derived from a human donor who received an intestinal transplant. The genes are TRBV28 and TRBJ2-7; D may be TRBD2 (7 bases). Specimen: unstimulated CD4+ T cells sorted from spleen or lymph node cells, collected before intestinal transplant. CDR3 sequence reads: CASKTGGFSYEQYF. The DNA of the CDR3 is TGTGCCAGCAAGACGGGGGGCTTCTCCTACGAGCAGTACTTC. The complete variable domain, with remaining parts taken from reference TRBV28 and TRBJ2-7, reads DVKVTQSSRYLVKRTGEKVFLECVQDMDHENMFWYRQDPGLGLRLIYFSYDVKMKEKGDIPEGYSVSREKKERFSLILESASTNQTSMYLCASKTGGFSYEQYFGPGTRLTVT.